A selection of T cell receptor beta chains follows, all from one sample in a study of T cell repertoires in cytomegalovirus infection. No cognate antigen is known for these TCRs. TCRdb re-derived calls from the reads in MiXCR, one entry per CDR3 protein. Of roughly 500,000 distinct CDR3 sequences in the sample, more than 40% were seen once. Sequencing used cultured PBMCs, obtained from culture after CMV antigen stimulation. The receptors shown here come from a human donor in good health (CMV status not recorded). Some clones in this sample may be carry-over from other donors' samples. CDR3s include the opening cysteine and the closing phenylalanine or tryptophan. D genes are given only for firm matches. Only part of the rows carry a size: once, few, many, or a class if the clone is expanded.

v_gene,abundance,d_gene,j_gene,CDR3aa,CDR3nt
TRBV7-9,NA,NA,TRBJ2-7,CASSLTTDRYEQYF,TGTGCCAGCAGCTTAACCACAGATAGGTACGAGCAGTACTTC
TRBV7-2,many,TRBD1,TRBJ1-4,CASSLRGPTNEKLFF,TGTGCCAGCAGCTTGAGGGGGCCGACTAATGAAAAACTGTTTTTT
TRBV7-2,few,NA,TRBJ1-2,CASSPGAFSTNYGYTF,TGTGCCAGCAGCCCTGGCGCTTTTTCCACTAACTATGGCTACACCTTC
TRBV7-3,few,NA,TRBJ1-2,CASSALYGTYGYTF,TGTGCCAGCAGCGCCTTATACGGAACCTATGGCTACACCTTC
TRBV4-1,NA,NA,TRBJ1-4,CASSQDAEKLFF,TGCGCCAGCAGCCAAGATGCTGAAAAACTGTTTTTT
TRBV15,NA,NA,TRBJ2-3,CATSRDGGLALYTQYF,TGTGCCACCAGCAGAGACGGGGGGCTAGCCTTATATACGCAGTATTTT
TRBV7-6,NA,NA,TRBJ2-1,CASSLGVGPYNEQFF,TGTGCCAGCAGCTTAGGCGTGGGCCCCTACAATGAGCAGTTCTTC
TRBV27,few,NA,TRBJ2-5,CASSLSGIETQYF,TGTGCCAGCAGTTTATCGGGGATAGAGACCCAGTACTTC
TRBV7-2,few,NA,TRBJ2-5,CASRQGWDETQYF,TGTGCCAGCAGGCAGGGTTGGGACGAGACCCAGTACTTC
TRBV6-2/TRBV6-3,many,NA,TRBJ2-1,CASSPLYNEQFF,TGTGCCAGCAGTCCTTTATACAATGAGCAGTTCTTC
TRBV7-6,NA,TRBD1,TRBJ2-7,CASSLVAGGLSEQYF,TGTGCCAGCAGCTTAGTCGCAGGGGGCTTGAGCGAGCAGTACTTC
TRBV19,NA,TRBD2,TRBJ2-5,CASRNRGSGGPEETQYF,TGTGCCAGTAGAAATCGGGGTAGCGGGGGGCCGGAAGAGACCCAGTACTTC
TRBV12-3/TRBV12-4,NA,NA,TRBJ1-2,CASSPVFADGGYTF,TGTGCCAGCAGTCCTGTCTTTGCGGACGGTGGCTACACCTTC
TRBV7-2,NA,TRBD1,TRBJ2-1,CASSKSGGENEQFF,TGTGCCAGCAGTAAGTCAGGGGGTGAGAATGAGCAGTTCTTC
TRBV7-2,NA,NA,TRBJ2-7,CASSSGEYEQYF,TGTGCCAGCAGCTCTGGGGAGTACGAGCAGTACTTC
TRBV7-8,NA,NA,TRBJ2-4,CASSSRVLAKNIQYF,TGTGCCAGCAGTTCAAGAGTGCTAGCCAAAAACATTCAGTACTTC
TRBV5-6,NA,NA,TRBJ2-5,CASSLGPHQETQYF,TGTGCCAGCAGCTTGGGGCCCCACCAAGAGACCCAGTACTTC
TRBV7-2,many,NA,TRBJ1-2,CASTMGIRPNYGYTF,TGTGCCAGCACCATGGGGATTCGACCAAACTATGGCTACACCTTC
TRBV15,NA,TRBD2,TRBJ2-3,CATGGKEGLAGVGVSDLTDTQYF,TGTGCCACCGGCGGGAAGGAGGGACTAGCGGGAGTGGGGGTTTCCGACTTGACTGATACGCAGTATTTT
TRBV7-2,NA,TRBD2,TRBJ2-1,CASRRGGTRAYNEQFF,TGTGCCAGCAGACGGGGGGGCACTCGCGCGTACAATGAGCAGTTCTTC
TRBV7-6,NA,NA,TRBJ1-2,CASSRRHEGNYGYTF,TGTGCCAGCAGCCGCCGTCATGAGGGTAACTATGGCTACACCTTC
TRBV6-6,NA,NA,TRBJ1-5,CASRRNPNQPQHF,TGTGCCAGCAGAAGAAACCCTAATCAGCCCCAGCATTTT
TRBV6-6,few,NA,TRBJ1-5,CASSAPFGGGQPQHF,TGTGCCAGCAGTGCCCCCTTTGGGGGTGGACAGCCCCAGCATTTT
TRBV12-3/TRBV12-4,few,TRBD1,TRBJ2-2,CADRQGWTGELFF,TGTGCCGACCGACAGGGTTGGACCGGGGAGCTGTTTTTT
TRBV7-2,NA,NA,TRBJ2-3,CASRVTPGTDTQYF,TGTGCCAGCAGAGTGACCCCTGGCACAGATACGCAGTATTTT
TRBV6-2/TRBV6-3,few,NA,TRBJ2-3,CASRAREHTDTQYF,TGTGCCAGCAGGGCCCGAGAACACACAGATACGCAGTATTTT
TRBV12-3/TRBV12-4,NA,NA,TRBJ2-7,CASSGGQHDEQYF,TGTGCCAGCAGTGGGGGGCAGCACGACGAGCAGTACTTC
TRBV27,few,NA,TRBJ2-3,CASSLRLNTDTQYF,TGTGCCAGCAGTTTACGATTGAACACAGATACGCAGTATTTT
TRBV19,NA,TRBD2,TRBJ2-2,CASSSLADTGELFF,TGTGCCAGTAGTTCACTAGCGGACACCGGGGAGCTGTTTTTT
TRBV7-2,NA,NA,TRBJ2-1,CASSLGRINEQFF,TGTGCCAGCAGCTTAGGTCGGATAAATGAGCAGTTCTTC
TRBV20-1,NA,TRBD2,TRBJ2-3,CSGSISAGGGTDTQYF,TGCAGTGGGTCAATTTCCGCGGGAGGGGGGACAGATACGCAGTATTTT
TRBV6-1,few,NA,TRBJ1-1,CASGKGPPRMNTEAFF,TGTGCCAGCGGGAAGGGGCCACCGCGGATGAACACTGAAGCTTTCTTT
TRBV11-2,once,NA,TRBJ1-1,CASSSVPTEAFF,TGTGCCAGCAGCTCCGTACCTACTGAAGCTTTCTTT
TRBV7-8,few,TRBD1,TRBJ1-1,CASSQGGFSAFF,TGTGCCAGCAGCCAGGGGGGTTTTTCTGCTTTCTTT
TRBV20-1,NA,NA,TRBJ2-7,CSASRDGPYEQYF,TGCAGTGCTAGCCGGGACGGCCCCTACGAGCAGTACTTC
TRBV20-1,NA,NA,TRBJ2-3,CSAGLDSPTDTQYF,TGCAGTGCTGGACTCGACTCGCCCACAGATACGCAGTATTTT
TRBV7-2,once,TRBD2,TRBJ2-1,CASSLSGLAGFGQFF,TGTGCCAGCAGCTTATCGGGACTAGCGGGTTTTGGGCAGTTCTTC
TRBV7-2,few,NA,TRBJ2-7,CASSLFRGSYEQYF,TGTGCCAGCAGCTTATTCAGGGGCTCCTACGAGCAGTACTTC
TRBV7-9,NA,NA,TRBJ2-6,CASSFTDTGANVLTF,TGTGCCAGCAGCTTTACAGACACTGGGGCCAACGTCCTGACTTTC
TRBV7-2,few,NA,TRBJ2-7,CASSWQGKAYEQYF,TGTGCCAGCAGCTGGCAGGGAAAGGCCTACGAGCAGTACTTC
TRBV7-4,few,NA,TRBJ1-1,CASSNNRAGGTEAFF,TGTGCCAGCAGTAATAACAGGGCCGGGGGTACTGAAGCTTTCTTT
TRBV6-2/TRBV6-3,NA,NA,TRBJ2-5,CASSPEFFAQETQYF,TGTGCCAGCAGCCCAGAGTTTTTTGCCCAAGAGACCCAGTACTTC
TRBV7-2,NA,TRBD2,TRBJ2-7,CASSLGRSGDPYEQYF,TGTGCCAGCAGCTTAGGGAGGAGCGGGGATCCCTACGAGCAGTACTTC
TRBV7-9,few,NA,TRBJ1-5,CASSLRDTDQPQHF,TGTGCCAGCAGCCTCCGGGACACTGATCAGCCCCAGCATTTT
TRBV29-1,once,NA,TRBJ2-3,CSANGNWRGPTDTQYF,TGCAGCGCCAACGGGAACTGGCGGGGGCCCACAGATACGCAGTATTTT
TRBV7-2,NA,TRBD2,TRBJ2-3,CASSLAGAVDTQYF,TGTGCCAGCAGCCTAGCGGGAGCGGTAGATACGCAGTATTTT